The clone carrying this TCR beta chain was picked up many times. Germline CDR1 is SGHTA and CDR2 is FQGNSA. The V gene lost 2 bases and the J gene lost 2 bases, with 10 bases spanning the gap. The CDR3 sequence is 15 residues long. This sample was taken from a study of T cell repertoires in cytomegalovirus infection. TCRdb re-derived calls from the reads in MiXCR, one entry per CDR3 protein. The table shows some 150,000 distinct CDR3 sequences, with about 6.1% occurring only once. The material sequenced was PBMCs. V is TRBV7-2 and J is TRBJ1-3; D uncertain. This sequence was found in a human donor in good health (CMV status not recorded). Some clones in this sample may be carry-over from other donors' samples. The CDR3 nucleotides read TGTGCCAGCAGCTTACCGCCACCAGCTGGAAACACCATATATTTT. Its protein is CASSLPPPAGNTIYF.